The TCR beta chain under discussion was sequenced for a study of shared clonotypes between healthy human individuals. Germline CDR1 reads MDHEN; CDR2 reads SYDVKM. V was clipped by 6 bases and J by 6 bases; unmatched bases: 4. This CDR3 has 14 amino acids. Across several immunoSEQ plates, the genomic DNA of each subset was split evenly. Per the original methods: Quality scores were absent from the junction-only immunoSEQ sequences, so filtering differed. Libraries were prepared by immunoSEQ multiplex PCR; TCRdb keeps only in-frame clonotypes and omits some of them. D and trimming come from the DNA, and the V and J calls and clone size come from that table. The sample carries about 1 million clones, approximately 80% recorded once.

Sequencing used memory CD4+ T cells from PBMCs. As to subset: CD45RA-negative fraction. The chain carries TRBV28 and TRBJ2-2; 10 bases agree with TRBD2. The sequence derives from a man aged 18 to 35 in good health. Some clones in this sample may be carry-over from other donors' samples. This chain's CDR3 is CASRQREGSGELFF. CDR3 coding DNA: TGTGCCAGCAGGCAGCGGGAGGGGTCCGGGGAGCTGTTTTTT.